The next 9 T cell receptor beta chains were all read from a single sample in a study of graft-versus-host responses after intestinal transplantation. Clones were read by immunoSEQ multiplex PCR, and TCRdb kept only the in-frame ones, dropping some. There are more than 100,000 clones in the sample; 80% to 95% occur only once, and about 0.11% lies in the top ten. Their target antigens are unknown. The source was unstimulated CD4+ T cells sorted from spleen or lymph node cells, collected before intestinal transplant. Receptors originate from a human donor who received an intestinal transplant.

The rearrangement uses TRBV18 and TRBJ2-7; D might be TRBD2 (6 bases). Trimming pared 4 bases from V and 1 base from J, leaving 11 bases between. This CDR3 has 14 amino acids. Per germline, CDR1 KGHSH and CDR2 LQKENI. The CDR3 region is CASSLLAGSYEQYF. CDR3 DNA sequence: TGTGCCAGCTCACTACTTGCGGGGTCCTACGAGCAGTACTTC.

This rearrangement joins TRBV4-2 to TRBJ2-7, with D possibly TRBD1 on 6 matching bases. V lost 6 bases to trimming and J lost 0 bases, with 6 bases between them. The germline V gene has CDR1 LGHNA and CDR2 YNFKEQ. CDR3 length equals 12 residues. The CDR3 sequence is CASRGASYEQYF. The CDR3 nucleotides are TGTGCCAGCAGGGGGGCCTCCTACGAGCAGTACTTC.

V and J are TRBV27 and TRBJ2-1; 7 bases agree with TRBD2. Trimming at V came to 3 bases and at J to 8 bases, leaving 10 bases not matched to a gene. Germline CDR1 is MNHEY and CDR2 is SMNVEV (reference sequence). The CDR3 is 15 amino acids. CDR3 protein: CASSFGTSVAHEQFF. CDR3 bases: TGTGCCAGCAGTTTCGGAACTAGCGTCGCCCATGAGCAGTTCTTC.

The chain recombines TRBV6-5 with TRBJ1-5; possibly TRBD1 for D (5 bases). This CDR3 has 14 residues. V shed 5 bases and J shed 4 bases, with 12 bases lying between them. Germline assignment: CDR1 MNHEY and CDR2 SVGAGI. The CDR3 nucleotides are TGTGCCAGCAGTCCGGGACGTCTAAATCAGCCCCAGCATTTT. Its translation is CASSPGRLNQPQHF.

This clone has just one count. One end of the junction is discordant with germline, which a read error may explain. The chain links TRBV19 to TRBJ2-5, with 8 bases identical to TRBD2. Germline CDR1 is LNHDA and CDR2 is SQIVND (reference sequence). This CDR3 spans 14 amino acids. The DNA for the CDR3 is TGTGCCAGTAGTCCTGGACTAGCACAAGAGGCCCAGTACTTC. This encodes CASSPGLAQEAQYF.

The V gene is TRBV7-8, the J gene TRBJ2-7; D is perhaps TRBD1 or TRBD2 (5 bases each). There are 14 residues in the CDR3. Looked up from germline, CDR1 is SGHVS and CDR2 is FQNEAQ. V was shortened by 7 bases and J by 6 bases, with 19 bases between the two germline ends. This CDR3 reads CASNPWDQLSEQYF. The CDR3 DNA reads TGTGCCAGCAACCCTTGGGACCAACTGAGCGAGCAGTACTTC.

The V and J genes are TRBV19 and TRBJ2-3; 9 bases align to TRBD2. J was trimmed by 6 bases and V by 6 bases; bases with no gene match: 10. Germline CDR1 and CDR2: LNHDA and SQIVND (reference sequence). The CDR3 runs 15 residues. CDR3 residues: CASSPGLAGSDTQYF. DNA of the CDR3: TGTGCCAGTAGCCCGGGCCTAGCGGGATCGGATACGCAGTATTTT. The full variable domain, its missing parts supplied by reference TRBV19 and TRBJ2-3, is DGGITQSPKYLFRKEGQNVTLSCEQNLNHDAMYWYRQDPGQGLRLIYYSQIVNDFQKGDIAEGYSVSREKKESFPLTVTSAQKNPTAFYLCASSPGLAGSDTQYFGPGTRLTVL.

The gene calls are TRBV7-9 and TRBJ1-1; D gene uncertain. Germline CDR1 reads SEHNR; CDR2 reads FQNEAQ (reference sequence). The CDR3 contains 13 residues. With 5 bases removed from V and 1 base from J, the gap between germline ends came to 8 bases. The CDR3 spells CASSPQQNTEAFF. In nucleotides, the CDR3 is TGTGCCAGCAGCCCACAGCAGAACACTGAAGCTTTCTTT.

The J gene is TRBJ2-3, the V gene TRBV2; a possible D gene is TRBD2 (7 bases). The V and J ends lost 9 bases and 0 bases respectively, with 28 bases between them. Germline V gene sequence: CDR1 SNHLY, CDR2 FYNNEI. This CDR3 comprises 19 residues. The chain's CDR3 is CASNWGGDYMGYSTDTQYF. The CDR3 region has the DNA TGTGCCAGTAATTGGGGGGGCGACTACATGGGATATAGCACAGATACGCAGTATTTT.